This T cell receptor beta chain was sequenced during a study of control samples from healthy donors and cancer patients. Sequenced by immunoSEQ multiplex PCR; TCRdb stores in-frame clones only, minus some. The sample yields about 120,000 clones, roughly nine tenths seen once. The material sequenced was blood. The receptor was isolated from a woman between 18 and 29 years old in good health.

The CDR3 region is CASSQGAGASLGSSYNEQFF. In DNA form, the CDR3 reads TGTGCCAGCAGCCAAGGGGCGGGGGCCTCCTTGGGGAGCTCCTACAATGAGCAGTTCTTC. The chain combines TRBV3-1 (or the pseudogene TRBV3-2) with TRBJ2-1; maybe TRBD2 (7 bases). Trimming took off 1 base at V and 0 bases at J, with 22 bases between the two ends. This CDR3 comprises 20 residues. CDR1 and CDR2 from the germline V gene are LGHDT and YNNKEL (reference sequence).